The 32 T cell receptor beta chains listed next were all sequenced from one sample in a study of blood T cell repertoires in COVID-19. Only in-frame clones appear in the TCRdb table, and some are missing; sequencing was by immunoSEQ multiplex PCR. The sample lists some 320,000 clones; under 90% were seen once. Sample: peripheral blood. All receptors come from a woman aged 25 to 45 with COVID-19, enrolled during active disease.

Notes on this clone: At the DNA level, this CDR3 is encoded by other sequences in the same sample as well. V and J are TRBV3-1 (or the pseudogene TRBV3-2) and TRBJ1-3; D gene uncertain. The V gene lost 1 base and the J gene lost 0 bases, with 7 bases spanning the gap. The CDR3 covers 15 residues. Germline V gene data show CDR1 as LGHDT and CDR2 as YNNKEL (reference sequence). CDR3 in DNA: TGTGCCAGCAGCCAAGTCGGTAGCTCTGGAAACACCATATATTTT. This encodes CASSQVGSSGNTIYF.

The chain links TRBV23-1 to TRBJ1-1; 7 bases match TRBD1. TRBV23-1 is marked as an open reading frame, function uncertain. V gave up 4 bases and J gave up 5 bases; unmatched junction bases: 7. This CDR3 has 14 amino acids. The CDR3: CASSRGGGWTEAFF. CDR3 DNA sequence: TGCGCCAGCAGTCGCGGAGGGGGCTGGACTGAAGCTTTCTTT.

This chain joins TRBV28 and TRBJ1-5; D possibly corresponds to TRBD1 (6 bases). Trimming removed 3 bases from V and 15 bases from J, with 15 bases in between. The CDR3 loop spans 12 amino acids. The V gene's germline CDR1 is MDHEN and CDR2 SYDVKM. CDR3 sequence: CASSLLNRATHF. The CDR3 region has the DNA TGTGCCAGCAGTTTGTTGAACAGGGCGACGCATTTT.

The V and J genes are TRBV7-9 and TRBJ1-2, with TRBD1 as a possible D gene (5 bases). V shed 5 bases and J shed 4 bases, with 11 bases lying between them. CDR1 is SEHNR and CDR2 is FQNEAQ in the germline V gene (reference sequence). The CDR3 has 13 amino acids. The CDR3 nucleotides are TGTGCCAGCAGCCAACAGGCCTCCTATGGCTACACCTTC. It is translated as CASSQQASYGYTF.

The chain couples TRBV5-1 to TRBJ1-1; a weak D match, TRBD1 (6 bases). CDR1 is SGHRS and CDR2 is YFSETQ in the germline V gene. The CDR3 covers 15 residues. Trimming took off 4 bases at V and 0 bases at J, with 13 bases between the two ends. The CDR3 region has the DNA TGCGCCAGCAGCCGGGGGGCGGGCATGAACACTGAAGCTTTCTTT. Its protein product is CASSRGAGMNTEAFF.

This chain uses TRBV27 with TRBJ1-1, with D possibly being TRBD1 (6 bases). Trimming stripped 2 bases from V and 8 bases from J, with 24 bases between. The germline V gene encodes CDR1 MNHEY and CDR2 SMNVEV (reference sequence). The CDR3 is made up of 17 amino acids. CDR3 sequence (DNA): TGTGCCAGCAGTTTAGCAGGGGCCGTGGGGAGCTTGGCGGAAGCTTTCTTT. As protein: CASSLAGAVGSLAEAFF.

This clone appeared a single time. The chain combines TRBV30 with TRBJ1-1; 8 bases fit TRBD1. Per germline, CDR1 GTSNPN and CDR2 SVGIG (reference sequence). The junction had 21 bases not matched to a gene; V was cut back by 3 bases and J by 6 bases. The CDR3 loop spans 18 amino acids. The CDR3 loop is CAWRVEGRGRFSSPEAFF. The CDR3 nucleotides are TGTGCCTGGAGGGTGGAGGGCAGGGGGCGATTTTCGTCGCCTGAAGCTTTCTTT.

The chain joins TRBV10-1 to TRBJ2-1, with TRBD2 identical over 13 bases. V was pared by 9 bases and J by 2 bases, with 13 bases of the junction left unmatched. The CDR3 runs 18 residues. In germline, CDR1 is WNHNN, CDR2 SYGVQD (reference sequence). The CDR3 DNA sequence: TGCGCCAGTACTCCCTCCGGGACTAGCGGGATCCCCTACAATGAGCAGTTCTTC. Protein product: CASTPSGTSGIPYNEQFF.

This chain uses TRBV5-4 with TRBJ2-6; tentatively, D is TRBD2 (7 bases). V gave up 7 bases and J gave up 3 bases, with 14 bases separating them. Germline-derived CDR1 and CDR2 are SGHNT and YYREEE (reference sequence). The CDR3 is made up of 15 amino acids. The CDR3 region has the DNA TGTGCCAGCGCCTTCGGGGGGCTTGGGGCCAACGTCCTGACTTTC. Its protein product is CASAFGGLGANVLTF.

This clone was seen once. The V and J genes are TRBV15 and TRBJ2-3; 7 bases agree with TRBD2. The CDR3 extends over 15 amino acids. CDR1 LNHNV and CDR2 YYDKDF come from the germline V gene (reference sequence). J lost 4 bases, V lost 8 bases, and 12 bases had no gene match. Here the CDR3 DNA reads TGTGCCACCCAACTGAGACTAGCCTACCCAGATACGCAGTATTTT. It translates to CATQLRLAYPDTQYF. The full variable domain, in which reference TRBV15 and TRBJ2-3 provide the parts outside the CDR3, is DAMVIQNPRYQVTQFGKPVTLSCSQTLNHNVMYWYQQKSSQAPKLLFHYYDKDFNNEADTPDNFQSRRPNTSFCFLDIRSPGLGDTAMYLCATQLRLAYPDTQYFGPGTRLTVL.

This clone was counted once. This chain links TRBV19 with TRBJ2-1, with D perhaps TRBD1 (6 bases). The CDR3 loop spans 11 amino acids. The V end lost 5 bases, the J end lost 7 bases, and 6 bases lay between the germline ends. Germline-derived CDR1 and CDR2 are LNHDA and SQIVND (reference sequence). The CDR3 protein is CASSQGNEQFF. For the CDR3, the DNA is TGTGCCAGTAGTCAGGGGAATGAGCAGTTCTTC.

The rearrangement uses TRBV6-4 and TRBJ2-2, with 12 bases fitting TRBD2. Germline trimming cut 5 bases from V and 4 bases from J; bases unmatched to any gene: 2. The CDR3 covers 15 residues. Germline V gives CDR1 MRHNA, CDR2 SNTAGT. CDR3 sequence (DNA): TGTGCCAGCAGTCTAGCGGGGGGGCCCACCGGGGAGCTGTTTTTT. Translated: CASSLAGGPTGELFF.

The rearrangement links TRBV7-9 to TRBJ1-2; D is uncertain. V shed 3 bases and J shed 8 bases, with 13 bases lying between them. The CDR3 contains 13 residues. Germline assignment: CDR1 SEHNR and CDR2 FQNEAQ (reference sequence). The CDR3 sequence is CASSFESEGGYTF. The CDR3, as DNA: TGTGCCAGCAGCTTTGAGTCCGAGGGAGGCTACACCTTC.

The chain carries TRBV6-6 and TRBJ2-7; TRBD1 is a possible D gene (5 bases). CDR3 length equals 15 residues. The germline V gene has CDR1 MNHNY and CDR2 SVGAGI (reference sequence). V was shortened by 6 bases and J by 3 bases, with 18 bases between the two germline ends. CDR3 in DNA: TGTGCCAGCAGAAACCCCCGACAGTCTCTCTACGAGCAGTACTTC. Translating it yields CASRNPRQSLYEQYF.

CDR3 coding DNA: TGTGCCAGCAGTTCAGGACAGCTCTATGGCTACACCTTC. Its protein product is CASSSGQLYGYTF. The J gene is TRBJ1-2, the V gene TRBV6-5; D possibly corresponds to TRBD1 (6 bases). Trimming took 4 bases from V and 4 from J, leaving 10 bases between them. Germline lookup yields CDR1 MNHEY and CDR2 SVGAGI. The CDR3 contains 13 residues.

V and J are TRBV29-1 and TRBJ1-4; D gene ambiguous. Trimming took 4 bases from V and 5 from J, leaving 26 bases between them. This CDR3 comprises 18 residues. Germline V lookup: CDR1 SQVTM, CDR2 ANQGSEA. The CDR3 coding sequence is TGCAGCGTTGTGTCGGGGAGGGATACTTTTATCAGGAATGAAAAACTGTTTTTT. The encoded protein is CSVVSGRDTFIRNEKLFF.

This clone was detected once. The CDR3, as DNA: TGTGCCAGCCGGGACTCCCAAGAGACCCAGTACTTC. Translating it yields CASRDSQETQYF. The J gene is TRBJ2-5, the V gene TRBV6-5; perhaps TRBD2 as D (6 bases). The germline CDR1 and CDR2 sequences are MNHEY and SVGAGI. The CDR3 length is 12 residues. V lost 8 bases and J 1 base, leaving 8 bases between the germline ends.

A single count supports this clone. The chain couples TRBV25-1 to TRBJ2-3, with 9 positions matching TRBD2. Trimming at V came to 7 bases and at J to 5 bases, leaving 19 bases not matched to a gene. CDR3 length: 18 amino acids. CDR1 and CDR2 (germline): MGHDK, SYGVNS. DNA of the CDR3: TGTGCCAGCACCGCGCGGGGGGGCGGGCTCGGAAGGGAAGATACGCAGTATTTT. Residues: CASTARGGGLGREDTQYF.

The rearrangement links TRBV30 to TRBJ2-1; possible D gene TRBD1, 5 bases. Germline lookup yields CDR1 GTSNPN and CDR2 SVGIG (reference sequence). Trimming cost V 1 base and J 8 bases, with 12 bases left between them. This CDR3 has 13 residues. The DNA for the CDR3 is TGTGCCTGGAGTGGGGGCAGGGCGGATGAGCAGTTCTTC. Translation: CAWSGGRADEQFF. The whole variable domain, filled in from reference TRBV30 and TRBJ2-1, reads SQTIHQWPATLVQPVGSPLSLECTVEGTSNPNLYWYRQAAGRGLQLLFYSVGIGQISSEVPQNLSASRPQDRQFILSSKKLLLSDSGFYLCAWSGGRADEQFFGPGTRLTVL.

J is TRBJ2-7 and V is TRBV11-2; 8 bases fit TRBD2. CDR1 and CDR2 (germline): SGHAT, FQNNGV. The junction had 0 bases not matched to a gene; V was cut back by 2 bases and J by 3 bases. This CDR3 is built from 13 residues. The CDR3 spells CASSLRGGYEQYF. CDR3 bases: TGTGCCAGCAGCTTACGGGGGGGCTACGAGCAGTACTTC.

This chain uses TRBV2 with TRBJ1-6; TRBD1 might be the D (5 bases). Germline CDR1 is SNHLY and CDR2 is FYNNEI. CDR3 size: 13 residues. Trimming took off 7 bases at V and 13 bases at J, with 17 bases between the two ends. This CDR3 reads CASKRTLAFPLHF. The CDR3 DNA sequence: TGTGCCAGCAAACGGACACTCGCTTTCCCCCTCCACTTT. Using reference TRBV2 and TRBJ1-6 for the parts outside the CDR3, the full variable domain is EPEVTQTPSHQVTQMGQEVILRCVPISNHLYFYWYRQILGQKVEFLVSFYNNEISEKSEIFDDQFSVERPDGSNFTLKIRSTKLEDSAMYFCASKRTLAFPLHFGNGTRLTVT.

The chain carries TRBV28 and TRBJ1-1; 8 nucleotides line up with TRBD1. CDR1 is MDHEN and CDR2 is SYDVKM in the germline V gene. The V segment lost 10 bases and the J segment 8 bases; nucleotides outside the gene matches: 9. The CDR3 runs 12 residues. The chain's CDR3 is CATSHQGAEAFF. Written as DNA, the CDR3 is TGTGCCACCAGCCATCAGGGGGCGGAAGCTTTCTTT.

On this clone: This sample also contains other DNA sequences that code for the same CDR3. V usage is TRBV11-2 and J usage is TRBJ1-3; TRBD1 aligns across 7 bases. V lost 1 base and J lost 4; bases outside the gene matches: 1. The CDR3 contains 14 residues. Germline CDR1 and CDR2: SGHAT and FQNNGV. The CDR3 loop is CASSLVGGGNTIYF. The CDR3 coding sequence is TGTGCCAGCAGCTTAGTAGGGGGCGGAAACACCATATATTTT.

Only one count was recorded for this clone. The chain links TRBV4-1 to TRBJ2-5, with 8 bases aligning to TRBD2. CDR3 length equals 15 residues. Germline V gene lookup returns CDR1 MGHRA and CDR2 YSYEKL. Losses at the gene ends were 3 bases for V and 5 bases for J; bases not matched to a gene: 8. CDR3 in amino acids: CASSHRRGGVETQYF. The CDR3 coding sequence is TGCGCCAGCAGCCATCGACGGGGGGGCGTTGAGACCCAGTACTTC.

This clone has only a few counts. The rearrangement joins TRBV9 to TRBJ1-1; D gene uncertain. The germline CDR1 and CDR2 sequences are SGDLS and YYNGEE. The CDR3 runs to 14 residues. Trimming left V 0 bases short and J 1 base short, with 7 bases between. The CDR3 DNA reads as TGTGCCAGCAGCGTAGCTAGATCGAACACTGAAGCTTTCTTT. It yields the protein CASSVARSNTEAFF.

The chain uses TRBV3-1 (or the pseudogene TRBV3-2) and TRBJ1-2; 7 bases are a match to TRBD1. The junction had 8 bases not matched to a gene; V was cut back by 4 bases and J by 3 bases. Germline CDR1 LGHDT, CDR2 YNNKEL (reference sequence). This CDR3 comprises 15 residues. The CDR3: CASSPTGIPYYGYTF. CDR3 nucleotide sequence: TGTGCCAGCAGCCCGACAGGGATCCCCTACTATGGCTACACCTTC.

The chain is built from TRBV28 and TRBJ2-7; TRBD1 might be the D (5 bases). V was trimmed by 9 bases and J by 6 bases, leaving 15 bases between them. This CDR3 has 12 residues. Germline loops: CDR1 MDHEN, CDR2 SYDVKM. The CDR3 sequence: CARGVGLSEQYF. The CDR3 DNA reads TGTGCCAGAGGGGTGGGGCTTTCCGAGCAGTACTTC.

The chain links TRBV6-5 to TRBJ2-7, with D perhaps matching TRBD1 (6 bases). The CDR3 runs to 15 residues. V was pared by 6 bases and J by 2 bases, with 17 bases between. The germline V gene has CDR1 MNHEY and CDR2 SVGAGI. CDR3 in DNA: TGTGCCAGCAGGGATGACAGGTATCCCCCCTACGAGCAGTACTTC. It codes for CASRDDRYPPYEQYF.

This chain joins TRBV5-1 and TRBJ1-1; TRBD1 aligns across 8 bases. Germline V lookup: CDR1 SGHRS, CDR2 YFSETQ. This CDR3 is 14 amino acids long. Unmatched junction bases numbered 6, after V lost 5 bases and J lost 3 bases. CDR3 sequence (DNA): TGCGCCAGCAGGTTGCAGGGGGCAGACACTGAAGCTTTCTTT. Amino acid sequence: CASRLQGADTEAFF.

V usage is TRBV21-1 and J usage is TRBJ2-7; no check of the table's D call, TRBD1, against the DNA was made. TRBV21-1 counts as a pseudogene. CDR3 length equals 15 residues. CDR3 nucleotide sequence: TGTGCCAGCAGCTGGCCCGGCAGGGAAACGCACGAGCAGTACTTC. Its translation is CASSWPGRETHEQYF.

The genes are TRBV11-2 and TRBJ2-6; tentatively, D is TRBD2 (6 bases). There are 14 residues in the CDR3. Germline loops: CDR1 SGHAT, CDR2 FQNNGV. V lost 2 bases and J 8 bases, leaving 10 bases between the germline ends. The CDR3, as DNA: TGTGCCAGCAGCTTACCGGGAGAACCCAACGTCCTGACTTTC. As protein: CASSLPGEPNVLTF.

For this clone: Other DNA sequences of this sample code for an identical CDR3. The J gene is TRBJ2-5, the V gene TRBV9; 7 bases agree with TRBD1. V was pared by 0 bases and J by 1 base, with 0 bases of the junction left unmatched. This CDR3 has 14 amino acids. CDR1 and CDR2 (germline): SGDLS, YYNGEE. For the CDR3, the DNA is TGTGCCAGCAGCGTAGCAGGGGGCCAAGAGACCCAGTACTTC. It translates to CASSVAGGQETQYF.